This TCR beta chain comes out of a study of cytomegalovirus exposure and HLA in healthy donors. This CDR3 is built from 16 residues. Germline lookup yields CDR1 MGHRA and CDR2 YSYEKL. Trimming took 2 bases from V and 3 from J; bases not matched to a gene: 2. PCR primers comprised 60 Vbeta and 13 Jbeta primers. Libraries were prepared by immunoSEQ multiplex PCR; TCRdb keeps only in-frame clonotypes and omits some of them. Here the sample spans roughly 130,000 clones, roughly 82% being singletons. The specimen was PBMCs. The sequence came from a woman between 18 and 30 years old in good health and CMV-seropositive. The chain uses TRBV4-1 and TRBJ2-3; the match to TRBD2 covers 13 bases. CDR3: CASSQMGLAGTDTQYF. As DNA, the CDR3 is TGCGCCAGCAGCCAAATGGGACTAGCGGGGACAGATACGCAGTATTTT.